The 2 T cell receptor beta chains below were found in one sample sequenced in a study of blood T cell repertoires in COVID-19. Assay used: immunoSEQ multiplex PCR; TCRdb lists only in-frame clones, some missing. The sample carries about 670,000 clones, about nine tenths recorded once. Material for sequencing was peripheral blood. The receptors stem from a woman aged 18-30 years with acute or convalescent COVID-19.

As DNA, the CDR3 is TGTGCCAGCAGCCCCGGATCTAGCTTAACCTACGAGCAGTACTTC. Amino acids: CASSPGSSLTYEQYF. V is TRBV11-2 and J is TRBJ2-7; D may be TRBD2 (5 bases). There are 15 residues in the CDR3. Trimming left V 5 bases short and J 2 bases short, with 16 bases between. In germline, CDR1 is SGHAT, CDR2 FQNNGV.

The chain is built from TRBV25-1 and TRBJ1-1; tentatively, D is TRBD1 (6 bases). Per germline, CDR1 MGHDK and CDR2 SYGVNS. CDR3 length: 14 amino acids. Trimming stripped 10 bases from V and 0 bases from J, with 15 bases between. The CDR3 DNA is TGTGCCACCACCCCGGGACAAATGAACACTGAAGCTTTCTTT. It encodes CATTPGQMNTEAFF. Looking up the rest from reference TRBV25-1 and TRBJ1-1 gives the full variable domain: EADIYQTPRYLVIGTGKKITLECSQTMGHDKMYWYQQDPGMELHLIHYSYGVNSTEKGDLSSESTVSRIRTEHFPLTLESARPSHTSQYLCATTPGQMNTEAFFGQGTRLTVV.